These 5 T cell receptor beta chains originate from one sample sequenced in a study of blood T cell repertoires in COVID-19. Here immunoSEQ multiplex PCR was the method, and the copy in TCRdb shows in-frame clones only, minus some. This table has just over 150,000 clones, around 93% appearing once. Material for sequencing was peripheral blood. The receptors derive from a man aged 25 to 40 with COVID-19, enrolled during active disease.

The chain carries TRBV6-2 or TRBV6-3 and TRBJ1-2; tentative D call: TRBD1 (5 bases). V lost 6 bases to trimming and J lost 2 bases, with 16 bases between them. CDR1 and CDR2 from the germline V gene are MNHEY and SVGEGT. The CDR3 length is 15 residues. In nucleotides, the CDR3 is TGTGCCAGCAGCCGGCTGGACACTTTGAACTATGGCTACACCTTC. Protein product: CASSRLDTLNYGYTF.

DNA for the CDR3: TGTGCCAGCAGTTCAACGACGGGACAGGGTTCAGATTTTTTCGCCGGCGAGCAGTACTTC. Protein product: CASSSTTGQGSDFFAGEQYF. The chain is built from TRBV28 and TRBJ2-7, with TRBD1 identical over 9 bases. The germline gives CDR1 MDHEN, CDR2 SYDVKM. With V trimmed by 4 bases and J by 6 bases, 25 bases remained unmatched. The CDR3 consists of 20 residues.

This clone was observed a single time. This chain joins TRBV7-9 and TRBJ2-7; a weak D match, TRBD1 (7 bases). V lost 5 bases and J lost 1, with 12 bases in between. Germline V gene lookup returns CDR1 SEHNR and CDR2 FQNEAQ (reference sequence). The CDR3 contains 14 residues. CDR3 residues: CASSVTGRSYEQYF. The CDR3 nucleotides read TGTGCCAGCAGCGTGACAGGGAGGTCCTACGAGCAGTACTTC.

The V gene is TRBV6-5, the J gene TRBJ1-2; D is possibly TRBD1 (6 bases). Looked up from germline, CDR1 is MNHEY and CDR2 is SVGAGI. This CDR3 is 13 amino acids long. Trimming pared 7 bases from V and 8 bases from J, leaving 17 bases between. In DNA form, the CDR3 reads TGTGCCAGCACTAAACCAGGGGTATTGGGCTACACCTTC. Amino acid sequence: CASTKPGVLGYTF.

V usage is TRBV27 and J usage is TRBJ2-1; 8 bases fit TRBD2. Germline-derived CDR1 and CDR2 are MNHEY and SMNVEV (reference sequence). The CDR3 loop spans 15 amino acids. With 2 bases clipped from V and 4 bases from J, the junction kept 4 bases outside the gene matches. CDR3 sequence reads: CASSLEAGGYNEQFF. Written as DNA, the CDR3 is TGTGCCAGCAGTTTAGAGGCGGGAGGTTACAATGAGCAGTTCTTC.